These T cell receptor beta chains were read from a single sample in a study of blood T cell repertoires in COVID-19. Method: immunoSEQ multiplex PCR; TCRdb's copy keeps in-frame clones and lacks some. The data contain fewer than 300,000 clones, about 87% of them singletons. The sequenced material came from peripheral blood. The receptors were gathered from a middle-aged woman who had recovered from COVID-19. Both conserved end residues are part of each CDR3. Fields, in order: J gene, D gene, V gene, CDR3 length, clone size, CDR3 protein, CDR3 DNA. D genes are given only for firm matches. Clone size, where shown, is once, few, many, or a class for clones that have expanded.

j_call: TRBJ1-4; d_call: NA; v_call: TRBV21-1; cdr3_length: 15; clone_size: NA; cdr3_aa: CASSKEGALNEKLFF; cdr3_nt: TGTGCCAGCAGCAAAGAAGGGGCCCTTAATGAAAAACTGTTTTTT
j_call: TRBJ1-3; d_call: NA; v_call: TRBV7-9; cdr3_length: 12; clone_size: NA; cdr3_aa: CASSEQGRTIYF; cdr3_nt: TGTGCCAGCAGCGAACAGGGCCGAACCATATATTTT
j_call: TRBJ1-4; d_call: TRBD1; v_call: TRBV5-4; cdr3_length: 15; clone_size: NA; cdr3_aa: CASSLYRGANEKLFF; cdr3_nt: TGTGCCAGCAGCTTGTACAGGGGGGCTAATGAAAAACTGTTTTTT
j_call: TRBJ2-7; d_call: NA; v_call: TRBV21-1; cdr3_length: 15; clone_size: NA; cdr3_aa: CASSRETGGGYEQYF; cdr3_nt: TGTGCCAGCAGCCGGGAAACAGGGGGCGGCTACGAGCAGTACTTC
j_call: TRBJ2-5; d_call: NA; v_call: TRBV9; cdr3_length: 16; clone_size: NA; cdr3_aa: CASSANVRANQETQYF; cdr3_nt: TGTGCCAGCAGCGCCAATGTCAGGGCGAACCAAGAGACCCAGTACTTC
j_call: TRBJ2-5; d_call: NA; v_call: TRBV2; cdr3_length: 11; clone_size: NA; cdr3_aa: CASSDPPPQYF; cdr3_nt: TGTGCCAGCAGTGATCCCCCCCCGCAGTACTTC
j_call: TRBJ2-2; d_call: TRBD1; v_call: TRBV18; cdr3_length: 17; clone_size: NA; cdr3_aa: CASSPPTGEPNTGELFF; cdr3_nt: TGTGCCAGCTCACCACCGACAGGGGAGCCGAACACCGGGGAGCTGTTTTTT
j_call: TRBJ1-3; d_call: NA; v_call: TRBV25-1; cdr3_length: 14; clone_size: NA; cdr3_aa: CASSEQGSGNTIYF; cdr3_nt: TGTGCCAGCAGTGAACAGGGCTCTGGAAACACCATATATTTT
j_call: TRBJ1-6; d_call: TRBD1; v_call: TRBV29-1; cdr3_length: 16; clone_size: NA; cdr3_aa: CSATLTGTGDNSPLHF; cdr3_nt: TGCAGCGCAACTCTGACCGGGACAGGGGATAATTCACCCCTCCACTTT
j_call: TRBJ2-1; d_call: TRBD2; v_call: TRBV3-1/TRBV3-2; cdr3_length: 14; clone_size: NA; cdr3_aa: CASRRGGLYNEQFF; cdr3_nt: TGTGCCAGCAGGCGGGGGGGCCTTTACAATGAGCAGTTCTTC
j_call: TRBJ2-2; d_call: TRBD2; v_call: TRBV7-2; cdr3_length: 16; clone_size: NA; cdr3_aa: CASSFRIAGGLGELFF; cdr3_nt: TGTGCCAGCAGCTTCCGGATAGCGGGGGGGCTCGGGGAGCTGTTTTTT
j_call: TRBJ1-1; d_call: NA; v_call: TRBV5-4; cdr3_length: 13; clone_size: NA; cdr3_aa: CAEQWPGDTEAFF; cdr3_nt: TGTGCCGAGCAGTGGCCGGGGGACACTGAAGCTTTCTTT
j_call: TRBJ1-2; d_call: NA; v_call: TRBV5-8; cdr3_length: 13; clone_size: NA; cdr3_aa: CASSLRGIHGYTF; cdr3_nt: TGTGCCAGCAGCTTAAGGGGTATTCATGGCTACACCTTC
j_call: TRBJ1-1; d_call: TRBD1; v_call: TRBV11-2; cdr3_length: 15; clone_size: NA; cdr3_aa: CASSTRQGTRTEAFF; cdr3_nt: TGTGCCAGCAGCACCAGACAGGGGACGAGGACTGAAGCTTTCTTT
j_call: TRBJ1-2; d_call: NA; v_call: TRBV6-1; cdr3_length: 11; clone_size: NA; cdr3_aa: CASSEGGGYTF; cdr3_nt: TGTGCCAGCAGTGAGGGGGGAGGCTACACCTTC
j_call: TRBJ1-1; d_call: TRBD1; v_call: TRBV19; cdr3_length: 13; clone_size: NA; cdr3_aa: CASGTLRDREAFF; cdr3_nt: TGTGCCAGTGGAACGCTCCGGGACAGGGAAGCTTTCTTT
j_call: TRBJ2-7; d_call: TRBD1; v_call: TRBV7-2; cdr3_length: 15; clone_size: NA; cdr3_aa: CASSLGEQGAHEQYF; cdr3_nt: TGTGCCAGCAGCTTGGGTGAACAGGGGGCCCACGAGCAGTACTTC
j_call: TRBJ2-7; d_call: NA; v_call: TRBV6-5; cdr3_length: 15; clone_size: NA; cdr3_aa: CACLRGAGFTYEQYF; cdr3_nt: TGTGCCTGCCTCCGGGGCGCGGGGTTTACCTACGAGCAGTACTTC
j_call: TRBJ1-6; d_call: NA; v_call: TRBV30; cdr3_length: 14; clone_size: few; cdr3_aa: CAWSAVSYNSPLHF; cdr3_nt: TGTGCCTGGAGTGCGGTCTCCTATAATTCACCCCTCCACTTT
j_call: TRBJ1-4; d_call: NA; v_call: TRBV19; cdr3_length: 14; clone_size: few; cdr3_aa: CASTAGRGFEKLFF; cdr3_nt: TGTGCCAGTACCGCAGGGAGGGGGTTTGAAAAACTGTTTTTT
j_call: TRBJ2-1; d_call: NA; v_call: TRBV6-6; cdr3_length: 11; clone_size: NA; cdr3_aa: CASSSQNEQFF; cdr3_nt: TGTGCCAGCAGTTCCCAAAATGAGCAGTTCTTC
j_call: TRBJ1-2; d_call: NA; v_call: TRBV7-6; cdr3_length: 14; clone_size: NA; cdr3_aa: CASSLLGGNYGYTF; cdr3_nt: TGTGCCAGCAGCCTCCTGGGGGGTAACTATGGCTACACCTTC
j_call: TRBJ1-4; d_call: TRBD1; v_call: TRBV7-8; cdr3_length: 16; clone_size: NA; cdr3_aa: CASSGPGGPTNEKLFF; cdr3_nt: TGTGCCAGCAGCGGGCCAGGGGGGCCGACGAATGAAAAACTGTTTTTT
j_call: TRBJ1-5; d_call: TRBD1; v_call: TRBV6-2/TRBV6-3; cdr3_length: 17; clone_size: NA; cdr3_aa: CASSRQGWVYSNQPQHF; cdr3_nt: TGTGCCAGCAGCAGACAGGGGTGGGTCTATAGCAATCAGCCCCAGCATTTT
j_call: TRBJ2-2; d_call: NA; v_call: TRBV12-3/TRBV12-4; cdr3_length: 13; clone_size: NA; cdr3_aa: CASSLRGTGELFF; cdr3_nt: TGTGCCAGCAGTTTACGGGGGACCGGGGAGCTGTTTTTT
j_call: TRBJ1-6; d_call: NA; v_call: TRBV15; cdr3_length: 14; clone_size: NA; cdr3_aa: CATSAPPRGSPLHF; cdr3_nt: TGTGCCACCAGCGCCCCGCCCCGGGGTTCACCCCTCCACTTT
j_call: TRBJ1-2; d_call: NA; v_call: TRBV14; cdr3_length: 14; clone_size: NA; cdr3_aa: CASSQDRRGDGYTF; cdr3_nt: TGTGCCAGCAGCCAAGATAGGAGGGGCGACGGCTACACCTTC
j_call: TRBJ1-1; d_call: NA; v_call: TRBV7-9; cdr3_length: 14; clone_size: NA; cdr3_aa: CASSAWRGNTEAFF; cdr3_nt: TGTGCCAGCAGCGCCTGGCGGGGGAACACTGAAGCTTTCTTT
j_call: TRBJ2-5; d_call: TRBD1; v_call: TRBV2; cdr3_length: 15; clone_size: NA; cdr3_aa: CASSEYGTGAETQYF; cdr3_nt: TGTGCCAGCAGTGAATATGGGACAGGGGCAGAGACCCAGTACTTC
j_call: TRBJ1-1; d_call: TRBD1; v_call: TRBV7-6; cdr3_length: 16; clone_size: NA; cdr3_aa: CASSLVQGAPNTEAFF; cdr3_nt: TGTGCCAGCAGCTTAGTCCAGGGGGCGCCGAACACTGAAGCTTTCTTT
j_call: TRBJ2-1; d_call: TRBD2; v_call: TRBV19; cdr3_length: 15; clone_size: NA; cdr3_aa: CASSIGPGGGNEQFF; cdr3_nt: TGTGCCAGTAGTATTGGGCCGGGGGGAGGGAATGAGCAGTTCTTC
j_call: TRBJ1-2; d_call: NA; v_call: TRBV27; cdr3_length: 13; clone_size: NA; cdr3_aa: CASSLQGPYGYTF; cdr3_nt: TGTGCCAGCAGTTTACAGGGGCCATATGGCTACACCTTC
j_call: TRBJ2-3; d_call: TRBD2; v_call: TRBV5-1; cdr3_length: 16; clone_size: NA; cdr3_aa: CASSFPMGGSTDTQYF; cdr3_nt: TGCGCCAGCAGCTTTCCCATGGGGGGGAGCACAGATACGCAGTATTTT
j_call: TRBJ2-7; d_call: NA; v_call: TRBV7-9; cdr3_length: 16; clone_size: NA; cdr3_aa: CASSLTTSSGVGEQYF; cdr3_nt: TGTGCCAGCAGCCTCACTACTAGTTCTGGGGTGGGTGAGCAGTACTTC
j_call: TRBJ2-2; d_call: TRBD2; v_call: TRBV29-1; cdr3_length: 17; clone_size: NA; cdr3_aa: CSVSGLASFKNTGELFF; cdr3_nt: TGCAGCGTGTCAGGACTAGCTTCCTTTAAGAACACCGGGGAGCTGTTTTTT
j_call: TRBJ1-5; d_call: NA; v_call: TRBV4-1; cdr3_length: 16; clone_size: NA; cdr3_aa: CASSQDPGPLGWPQHF; cdr3_nt: TGCGCCAGCAGCCAAGATCCAGGGCCCCTGGGCTGGCCCCAGCATTTT
j_call: TRBJ1-3; d_call: TRBD1; v_call: TRBV5-4; cdr3_length: 14; clone_size: NA; cdr3_aa: CASSWGQSGNTIYF; cdr3_nt: TGTGCCAGCAGCTGGGGACAGTCTGGAAACACCATATATTTT
j_call: TRBJ1-1; d_call: TRBD1; v_call: TRBV7-9; cdr3_length: 14; clone_size: NA; cdr3_aa: CASSYRTGGTEAFF; cdr3_nt: TGTGCCAGCAGCTACCGGACAGGGGGCACTGAAGCTTTCTTT
j_call: TRBJ2-7; d_call: NA; v_call: TRBV7-2; cdr3_length: 15; clone_size: NA; cdr3_aa: CASSLEGAPSYEQYF; cdr3_nt: TGTGCCAGCAGCTTAGAAGGGGCCCCCTCTTACGAGCAGTACTTC
j_call: TRBJ1-3; d_call: NA; v_call: TRBV29-1; cdr3_length: 12; clone_size: NA; cdr3_aa: CSVGQAGNTIYF; cdr3_nt: TGCAGCGTTGGACAGGCTGGAAACACCATATATTTT
j_call: TRBJ2-7; d_call: TRBD1; v_call: TRBV29-1; cdr3_length: 14; clone_size: NA; cdr3_aa: CSVDGTGGSNEQYF; cdr3_nt: TGCAGCGTTGACGGGACAGGGGGCTCCAACGAGCAGTACTTC